This entry is about one T cell receptor (beta chain). Its antigen is undetermined. This sample is drawn from a study of T cell responses to AZD1222 COVID-19 vaccine. The study, taken as a whole, reports: Regions 160-218 and 743-854 dominated among vaccine-associated CD4 TCRs spanning spike. Nearly half of unique spike-specific TCRs reportedly avoided B.1.351 and B.1.1.7 mutated regions.

From germline, CDR1 is SGHKS and CDR2 YYEKEE (reference sequence). V lost 1 base and J lost 0, with 11 bases in between. This CDR3 is 17 amino acids long. Produced via immunoSEQ multiplex PCR; TCRdb's table is partial and in-frame only. Altogether under 150,000 clones are present, 88% being singletons, with the ten largest covering around 15%. The chain employs TRBV5-5 and TRBJ2-6; D not resolved. The origin of this receptor is an adult in good health. The sequencing used peripheral blood, collected on day 0 of AZD1222 vaccination. As DNA, the CDR3 is TGTGCCAGCAGCTTGATGCTTTCGAGCTCTGGGGCCAACGTCCTGACTTTC. As protein: CASSLMLSSSGANVLTF.